This T cell receptor beta chain was recovered during a study of blood T cell repertoires in COVID-19. The overall study: COVID-19 samples from acute and convalescent phases originated in the United States, Italy and Spain.

The CDR3 extends over 16 amino acids. The V end was cut by 3 bases, the J end by 5 bases, with 17 bases between. In germline, CDR1 is LNHDA, CDR2 SQIVND (reference sequence). In the authors' methods: Nucleated cell counts were estimated from reference gene primer amplification. Sequencing used immunoSEQ multiplex PCR; TCRdb keeps in-frame clones, though not all of them. V, J and clone size are taken as reported in that table, and D and trimming were inferred from the DNA itself. The repertoire holds some 29,000 clones, with 80% as singletons. J is TRBJ2-1 and V is TRBV19; weak D call: TRBD2 (7 bases). The source of this sequence is a woman between 65 and 79 years old with acute or convalescent COVID-19. The source material was peripheral blood. The CDR3 DNA is TGTGCCAGTAGTATTGGGGGGCTGCTAGCGGACAATGAGCAGTTCTTC. Protein: CASSIGGLLADNEQFF. The whole variable domain, filled in from reference TRBV19 and TRBJ2-1, reads DGGITQSPKYLFRKEGQNVTLSCEQNLNHDAMYWYRQDPGQGLRLIYYSQIVNDFQKGDIAEGYSVSREKKESFPLTVTSAQKNPTAFYLCASSIGGLLADNEQFFGPGTRLTVL.